The clone carrying this TCR beta chain came up a few times. The data stem from a study of T cells in tuberculosis. The repertoire was sequenced with immunoSEQ multiplex PCR; TCRdb's copy has only in-frame clones and lacks some. Found here are about 88,000 clones, around 90% of them singletons; the top ten hold approximately 2%. Thawed, overnight-rested PBMC were stained with GMM-loaded CD1B tetramer, viability dye and anti-CD3, then sorted. The lipid loaded on the CD1B tetramers was C32 glucose monomycolate from Rhodococcus equi. The germline V gene encodes CDR1 ENHRY and CDR2 SYGVKD. The V and J ends lost 8 bases and 3 bases, in that order; junction bases with no gene match: 7. The CDR3 loop spans 15 amino acids.

The sample consisted of CD1b-GMM tetramer-negative cells sorted from PBMCs. The TCR originated in an adult woman with latent tuberculosis. V is TRBV10-3 and J is TRBJ2-7; 13 positions match TRBD2. The CDR3, as DNA: TGTGCCATCGGGGTCCGGACTAGCGGGGGCTACGAGCAGTACTTC. This sequence encodes CAIGVRTSGGYEQYF.